Below, one T cell receptor (beta chain) is given with its context. The CDR3 spans 11 residues. The V end lost 6 bases, the J end lost 8 bases, and 10 bases lay between the germline ends. Germline-derived CDR1 and CDR2 are LNHDA and SQIVND (reference sequence). This record comes from a study of blood T cell repertoires in COVID-19. Whole-study context: Acute and convalescent COVID-19 samples came from the United States, Italy and Spain.

How the authors handled the data: Amplification of reference gene primers provided the estimated nucleated cell counts. TCRdb's table, derived via immunoSEQ multiplex PCR, lists solely in-frame clones and lacks some. For V, J and clone size, that table is used; D and trimming come from the DNA. Counted here are tens of thousands of clones, about 84% occurring once; the ten biggest clones make up 7% to 9%. The specimen was peripheral blood. V is TRBV19 and J is TRBJ1-1; a possible D gene is TRBD1 (6 bases). This TCR came from a man over 45 with active COVID-19. CDR3 residues: CASSTGTEAFF. Here the CDR3 DNA reads TGTGCCAGTAGCACAGGGACAGAAGCTTTCTTT.